This TCR beta chain originates from a study of neurological immune-mediated disorders. The cDNA was synthesized by 5'RACE incorporating 10-nucleotide random UMIs. TCRdb reanalysed the 5' RACE reads using MiXCR and keeps one entry per CDR3 protein. There are 55,000 to 65,000 distinct CDR3 sequences in the sample; roughly 9.7% occur only once, and under 15% lies in the top ten. Ten or more counts support this clonotype. The CDR3 loop spans 14 amino acids. CDR1 and CDR2 from the germline V gene are MNHEY and SMNVEV (reference sequence). Trimming took off 6 bases at V and 2 bases at J, with 10 bases between the two ends. This sample's time point: longitudinal time-point 2.

This sequence joins TRBV27 and TRBJ2-2; possibly TRBD1 for D (6 bases). Sequenced material: PBMCs. This sequence was found in a young man in good health. CDR3 in DNA: TGTGCCAGCAGAGGGACACATAACACCGGGGAGCTGTTTTTT. Translation gives CASRGTHNTGELFF.